The T cell receptor beta chain under discussion was sequenced for a study of T-cell reconstitution after alpha-beta-depleted transplantation in children. Points from the study as a whole: From surviving recipient T cells and thymic progenitors came the high day-60 TCRbeta diversity observed in some patients.

As to this clonotype: Its antigen is undetermined.

A TCRbeta library incorporating unique molecular identifiers was prepared. Using its own MiXCR run on the PCR reads, TCRdb lists one record per CDR3 protein. The sample shows hundreds of thousands of distinct CDR3 sequences, about a sixth of them seen only once. Trimming pared 6 bases from V and 1 base from J, leaving 21 bases between. In germline, CDR1 is SEHNR, CDR2 FQNEAQ (reference sequence). This CDR3 spans 17 amino acids. The sequence came from a male patient under 10 years old who had a stem cell transplant for acute lymphoblastic leukemia, so the T cells may come from the graft donor. Sequences were derived from PBMCs, mostly from graft donor cells, sampled 360 days after TCRalphabeta/CD19-depleted stem cell transplant. This chain uses TRBV7-9 with TRBJ1-1; the D gene is possibly TRBD1 (5 bases). CDR3 nucleotide sequence: TGTGCCAGCAGACTTGAAAGGCTGACAGATCCGAACACTGAAGCTTTCTTT. Its translation: CASRLERLTDPNTEAFF.